This T cell receptor (beta chain) was recovered during a study of shared clonotypes between healthy human individuals. There are 12 residues in the CDR3. V dropped 2 bases and J dropped 6 bases, with 11 bases sitting between them. From germline, CDR1 is GTSNPN and CDR2 SVGIG (reference sequence). Division of CD4+ cells produced a CD45RA+ naive subset and a CD45RA-negative memory subset. Here immunoSEQ multiplex PCR was the method, and the copy in TCRdb shows in-frame clones only, minus some. The sample lists about 1.5 million clones, approximately 98% seen once, with approximately 0.44% in the top ten.

The TCR was taken from a man aged 30-40 years in good health. The chain employs TRBV30 and TRBJ2-7; perhaps TRBD1 as D (6 bases). The sample taken for sequencing was naive CD4+ T cells sorted from blood. Indicated subset: CD45RA+ positively selected. This chain's CDR3 is CAWSPLRGEQYF. Written as DNA, the CDR3 is TGTGCCTGGAGTCCCCTCAGGGGCGAGCAGTACTTC.